This T cell receptor (beta chain) was sequenced for a study of blood T cell repertoires in COVID-19. On the study more broadly: There were acute and convalescent COVID-19 samples, and they came from the United States, Italy and Spain. The analysed material was cDNA or gDNA that came from T cells, B-cell-depleted T cells, or PBMCs.

Authors' analysis steps: Nucleated cell counts were estimated from reference gene primer amplification. Sequencing used immunoSEQ multiplex PCR; TCRdb keeps in-frame clones, though not all of them. The V and J calls and clone size come from that table; D and trimming were worked out from the DNA. The data contain under 200,000 clones, 88% of them singletons. This CDR3 has 11 amino acids. Between the trimmed V and J ends, which lost 8 bases and 5 bases, there was a span of 6 bases. Germline V gene data show CDR1 as ENHRY and CDR2 as SYGVKD. The sequence was collected from a man aged 18-30 years with active or convalescent COVID-19. This chain connects TRBV10-3 to TRBJ2-2, with D perhaps TRBD1 (5 bases). Sequencing was carried out using peripheral blood. The CDR3 reads CAIAGTGELFF. The CDR3 coding sequence is TGTGCCATCGCAGGGACCGGGGAGCTGTTTTTT.